These T cell receptor beta chains were read from a single sample in a study of control samples from healthy donors and cancer patients. TCRdb's copy holds only in-frame clones and misses some; the assay was immunoSEQ multiplex PCR. Of under 200,000 clones detected, 91% appear once; the ten largest clones hold over 1.2%. Sequencing was performed on blood. The receptors here all came from a woman in her thirties in good health. CDR3s include the opening cysteine and the closing phenylalanine or tryptophan. Each record gives: CDR3 DNA, CDR3 protein, clone size, V gene, J gene, D gene. D genes are given only for firm matches. Clone size is not always given. Where it is, it says once, few, many or a class for expanded clones.

TGTGCCAGTGGAAAAGGACTAGCGGGAGTCGGTGAGCAGTTCTTC	CASGKGLAGVGEQFF	-	TRBV19	TRBJ2-1	TRBD2
TGTGCCAGCTCGCTACAGGGGGGAGAGACCCAGTACTTC	CASSLQGGETQYF	-	TRBV18	TRBJ2-5	TRBD1
TGTGCCAGTAGTATCCAGGGGATGAACACTGAAGCTTTCTTT	CASSIQGMNTEAFF	-	TRBV19	TRBJ1-1	-
TGTGCCAGCAGTCCCAGCAATCAGCCCCAGCATTTT	CASSPSNQPQHF	once	TRBV7-8	TRBJ1-5	-
TGTGCCAGTAGTAAACAGGGTCGAGCTAACTATGGCTACACCTTC	CASSKQGRANYGYTF	-	TRBV19	TRBJ1-2	-
TGCGCCAGCAGAGAGCAAGGGCCCAGCTCTGGGGCCAACGTCCTGACTTTC	CASREQGPSSGANVLTF	-	TRBV5-1	TRBJ2-6	-
TGTGCCAGCAGCCAAGGGGGCTACCCCTACAATGAGCAGTTCTTC	CASSQGGYPYNEQFF	-	TRBV14	TRBJ2-1	-
TGTGCCAGCAGTGAAGGGGGGGTTAGCACAGATACGCAGTATTTT	CASSEGGVSTDTQYF	-	TRBV6-1	TRBJ2-3	-
TGCGCCAGCAGTGACAGGGGAGGAAATGAGCAGTTCTTC	CASSDRGGNEQFF	-	TRBV10-1	TRBJ2-1	-
TGCGCCAGCAGCTTGGGGACAGGGGATTCACCCCTCCACTTT	CASSLGTGDSPLHF	-	TRBV5-1	TRBJ1-6	TRBD1
TGTGCCAGCAGCCCCGGCGCGGGGGCGCCTAACTATGGCTACACCTTC	CASSPGAGAPNYGYTF	-	TRBV5-4	TRBJ1-2	-
TGTGCCAGCACGGACAGGAGGGATTCACCCCTCCACTTT	CASTDRRDSPLHF	-	TRBV11-3	TRBJ1-6	TRBD1
TGTGCCACCAGGCAGGGGGAAACCGGGGAGCTGTTTTTT	CATRQGETGELFF	once	TRBV24-1	TRBJ2-2	TRBD1
TGTGCCAGCAGCCATGGGACAGGGGGGGTCCGGGAGCTGTTTTTT	CASSHGTGGVRELFF	-	TRBV3-1/TRBV3-2	TRBJ2-2	TRBD1
TGTGCCAGCAGTAAGGACAGGGTCCATCCCGAGCAGTTCTTC	CASSKDRVHPEQFF	-	TRBV6-2/TRBV6-3	TRBJ2-1	TRBD1
TGTGCCAGCAGCGTATCCGGGACAGGGCAAGAGACCCAGTACTTC	CASSVSGTGQETQYF	-	TRBV9	TRBJ2-5	TRBD1
TGTGCCAGCAGCCCAGACCACTCCTACGAGCAGTACTTC	CASSPDHSYEQYF	-	TRBV11-2	TRBJ2-7	-
TGTGCCAGCATCGACAGGGCTGGAAACACCATATATTTT	CASIDRAGNTIYF	-	TRBV6-5	TRBJ1-3	TRBD1
TGTGCCAGCAAAACGCGGAGCAATCAGCCCCAGCATTTT	CASKTRSNQPQHF	once	TRBV6-6	TRBJ1-5	-
TGCGCCAGCAGCTTGGCCGATGCGGGGGGGCGGAGCCAGTACTTC	CASSLADAGGRSQYF	-	TRBV5-1	TRBJ2-5	TRBD2
TGCGCCAGCAGCCAAGGTCCCACTGAAGCTTTCTTT	CASSQGPTEAFF	once	TRBV4-1	TRBJ1-1	-
TGTGCCAGCAGCCCGGGACAGGGTTATAATTCACCCCTCCACTTT	CASSPGQGYNSPLHF	-	TRBV7-9	TRBJ1-6	TRBD1
TGTGCCAGCAGCTTCGGGACACTAATGAACACTGAAGCTTTCTTT	CASSFGTLMNTEAFF	-	TRBV9	TRBJ1-1	-